Listed below are T cell receptor beta chains from one sample, sequenced in a study of vaccination and CD4 T cells after COVID-19. These receptors' targets are unknown. MiXCR, applied by TCRdb to the PCR reads, yields one record per CDR3 protein. The table has 20,000 or so distinct CDR3 sequences, about 40% seen once. The sample was CD4+ T cells from blood, cultured in vitro, taken before SARS-CoV-2 vaccination. These receptors were collected from a human donor who had recovered from COVID-19. The CDR3 runs from the conserved cysteine through the conserved F or W. A D gene is named only where the DNA matches it firmly. For some rows the clone size is stated as once, few or many, or as a class when expanded; others skip it.

V gene	clone size	D gene	J gene	CDR3 protein	CDR3 DNA
TRBV20-1	few	-	TRBJ2-3	CSARRGHTDTQYF	TGCAGTGCTAGGCGGGGCCACACAGATACGCAGTATTTT
TRBV15	few	-	TRBJ1-1	CATSPRGNTEAFF	TGTGCCACCAGCCCACGGGGGAACACTGAAGCTTTCTTT
TRBV7-2	-	-	TRBJ2-5	CASSFEGGKETQYF	TGTGCCAGCAGCTTCGAGGGGGGGAAAGAGACCCAGTACTTC
TRBV27	-	TRBD2	TRBJ2-1	CASSRTSLAGRSEQFF	TGTGCCAGCAGCCGAACTTCCCTAGCGGGGAGATCTGAGCAGTTCTTC
TRBV27	few	-	TRBJ1-6	CASSTGGRLNNSPLHF	TGTGCCAGCTCTACCGGGGGGAGACTCAATAATTCACCCCTCCACTTT
TRBV6-1	-	-	TRBJ1-3	CASNRDTISGNTIYF	TGTGCCAGCAACCGGGACACCATATCTGGAAACACCATATATTTT
TRBV27	once	TRBD2	TRBJ2-1	CASSPLSGAAYNEQFF	TGTGCCAGCAGTCCCCTTAGCGGGGCCGCCTACAATGAGCAGTTCTTC
TRBV6-1	-	-	TRBJ2-2	CASGTGTNTGELFF	TGTGCCAGCGGGACGGGAACGAACACCGGGGAGCTGTTTTTT
TRBV6-5	-	TRBD2	TRBJ2-7	CASSYSLAGPPYEQYF	TGTGCCAGCAGTTACTCCCTAGCGGGACCACCCTACGAGCAGTACTTC
TRBV6-4	few	TRBD2	TRBJ2-1	CASSESGGAYNEQFF	TGTGCCAGCAGTGAAAGCGGGGGCGCCTACAATGAGCAGTTCTTC
TRBV19	-	TRBD2	TRBJ2-7	CASSETSGGTYEQYF	TGTGCCAGTAGCGAGACTAGCGGGGGGACCTACGAGCAGTACTTC
TRBV19	-	TRBD1	TRBJ1-1	CASSFRDRPAGAFF	TGTGCCAGTAGTTTCCGGGACAGACCAGCCGGGGCTTTCTTT
TRBV20-1	few	-	TRBJ2-7	CSASQHRSYEQYF	TGCAGTGCTAGCCAGCACAGGAGCTACGAGCAGTACTTC
TRBV19	few	-	TRBJ1-1	CASSISGDTEAFF	TGTGCCAGTAGTATAAGCGGCGACACTGAAGCTTTCTTT
TRBV20-1	-	-	TRBJ2-3	CSARDWGLAAGTDTQYF	TGCAGTGCTAGAGATTGGGGGCTAGCGGCGGGGACAGATACGCAGTATTTT
TRBV6-5	once	TRBD2	TRBJ2-5	CASSYLGLAGVQETQYF	TGTGCCAGCAGTTACTTGGGGCTAGCGGGGGTCCAAGAGACCCAGTACTTC
TRBV7-3	-	TRBD1	TRBJ1-1	CATYRGRKHTEAFF	TGTGCCACCTACAGGGGGCGCAAACATACTGAAGCTTTCTTT
TRBV11-3	-	TRBD1	TRBJ2-1	CASSPGTGGNNEQFF	TGTGCCAGCAGCCCCGGGACAGGGGGAAACAATGAGCAGTTCTTC
TRBV6-2/TRBV6-3	-	TRBD2	TRBJ2-1	CASSHTSGGYGEQFF	TGTGCCAGCAGTCACACTAGCGGGGGGTACGGTGAGCAGTTCTTC
TRBV6-2/TRBV6-3	-	TRBD1	TRBJ1-6	CASSRGQGVTNSPLHF	TGTGCCAGCAGTCGAGGACAGGGGGTTACTAATTCACCCCTCCACTTT
TRBV2	-	TRBD1	TRBJ1-1	CASRGTDYTEAFF	TGTGCCAGCAGGGGGACAGACTACACTGAAGCTTTCTTT
TRBV30	-	-	TRBJ1-5	CAWTKTEQNQPQHF	TGTGCCTGGACCAAGACAGAGCAAAATCAGCCCCAGCATTTT
TRBV19	-	-	TRBJ2-1	CASRAFHNEQFF	TGTGCCAGTAGGGCATTCCACAATGAGCAGTTCTTC